This T cell receptor beta chain was obtained from a study of cytomegalovirus exposure and HLA in healthy donors. Profiling relied on immunoSEQ multiplex PCR, and the TCRdb table lists in-frame clones only, not all of them. The sample lists 90,000 to 150,000 clones, around nine tenths occurring once. The donors were part of the validation cohort of some 120 subjects. That cohort was separate from the first cohort, which comprised 500 to 700 subjects. Sequenced sample: PBMCs. This receptor was obtained from a woman younger than 35 in good health and CMV-seropositive.

The CDR3 is CASSLGQFYGYTF. For the CDR3, the DNA is TGTGCCAGCAGCTTGGGACAGTTCTATGGCTACACCTTC. The J gene is TRBJ1-2, the V gene TRBV7-9, with TRBD1 matching 7 bases. J lost 4 bases, V lost 3 bases, and 2 bases had no gene match. Germline CDR1 and CDR2: SEHNR and FQNEAQ (reference sequence). This CDR3 comprises 13 residues. The whole variable domain, filled in from reference TRBV7-9 and TRBJ1-2, reads DTGVSQNPRHKITKRGQNVTFRCDPISEHNRLYWYRQTLGQGPEFLTYFQNEAQLEKSRLLSDRFSAERPKGSFSTLEIQRTEQGDSAMYLCASSLGQFYGYTFGSGTRLTVV.